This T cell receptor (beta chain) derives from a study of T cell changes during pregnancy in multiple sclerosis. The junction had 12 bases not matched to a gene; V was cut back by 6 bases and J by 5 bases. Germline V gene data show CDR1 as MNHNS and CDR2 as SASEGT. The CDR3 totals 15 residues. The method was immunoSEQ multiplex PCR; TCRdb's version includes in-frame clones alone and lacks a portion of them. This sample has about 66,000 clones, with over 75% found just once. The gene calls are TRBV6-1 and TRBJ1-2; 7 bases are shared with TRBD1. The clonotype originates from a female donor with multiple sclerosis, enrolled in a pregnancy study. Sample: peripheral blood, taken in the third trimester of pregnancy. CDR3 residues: CASRGPRQGLYGYTF. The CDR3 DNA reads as TGTGCCAGCAGGGGGCCCCGACAGGGACTTTATGGCTACACCTTC.